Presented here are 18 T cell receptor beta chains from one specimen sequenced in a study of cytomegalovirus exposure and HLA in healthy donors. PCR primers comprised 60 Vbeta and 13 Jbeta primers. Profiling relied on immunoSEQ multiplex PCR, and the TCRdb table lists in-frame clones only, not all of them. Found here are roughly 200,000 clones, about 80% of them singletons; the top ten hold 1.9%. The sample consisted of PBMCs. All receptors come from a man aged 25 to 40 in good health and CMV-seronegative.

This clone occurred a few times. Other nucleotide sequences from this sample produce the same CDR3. CDR3 loop: CASSLTLNTEAFF. The CDR3, as DNA: TGTGCCAGCAGCTTAACATTAAACACTGAAGCTTTCTTT. This chain links TRBV7-3 with TRBJ1-1, with D unclear. Germline V gene lookup returns CDR1 SGHTA and CDR2 FQGTGA. Deletions cut 0 bases from V and 2 bases from J, with 4 bases between. CDR3 size: 13 residues.

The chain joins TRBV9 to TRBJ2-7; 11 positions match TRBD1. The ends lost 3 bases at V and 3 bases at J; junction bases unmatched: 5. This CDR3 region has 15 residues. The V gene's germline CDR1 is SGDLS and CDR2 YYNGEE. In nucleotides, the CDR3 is TGTGCCAGCAGCGCCGGACAGGGGGCTGTCTACGAGCAGTACTTC. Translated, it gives CASSAGQGAVYEQYF.

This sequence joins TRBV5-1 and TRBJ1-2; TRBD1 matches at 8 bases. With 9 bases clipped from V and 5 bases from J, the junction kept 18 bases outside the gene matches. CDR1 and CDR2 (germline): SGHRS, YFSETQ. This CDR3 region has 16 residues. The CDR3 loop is CATNPGGTGSSYGYTF. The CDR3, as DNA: TGCGCCACCAATCCCGGGGGGACAGGAAGCTCATATGGCTACACCTTC.

CDR3: CASHTQTGYYGYTF. CDR3 sequence (DNA): TGTGCCAGCCATACCCAAACAGGGTACTATGGCTACACCTTC. This chain uses TRBV28 with TRBJ1-2; a weak D match, TRBD1 (6 bases). This CDR3 contains 14 residues. Trimming shortened V by 8 bases and J by 3 bases, and 16 bases separated the two germline ends. CDR1 MDHEN and CDR2 SYDVKM come from the germline V gene.

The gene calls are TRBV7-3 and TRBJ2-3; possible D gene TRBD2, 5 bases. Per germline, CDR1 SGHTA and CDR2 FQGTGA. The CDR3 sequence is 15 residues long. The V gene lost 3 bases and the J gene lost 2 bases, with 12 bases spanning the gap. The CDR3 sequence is CASSFSGRYTDTQYF. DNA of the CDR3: TGTGCCAGCAGCTTCAGCGGCAGATACACAGATACGCAGTATTTT.

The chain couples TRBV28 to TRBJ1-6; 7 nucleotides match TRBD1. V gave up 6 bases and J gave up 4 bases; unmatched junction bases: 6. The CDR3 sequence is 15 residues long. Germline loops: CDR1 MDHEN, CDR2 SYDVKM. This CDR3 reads CASSLGTAYNSPLHF. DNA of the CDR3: TGTGCCAGCAGCCTCGGGACAGCATATAATTCACCCCTCCACTTT.

The CDR3 protein is CSVARDRGLSEQYF. For the CDR3, the DNA is TGCAGCGTTGCCCGGGACAGGGGGCTATCCGAGCAGTACTTC. The J gene is TRBJ2-7, the V gene TRBV29-1; 12 bases fit TRBD1. The CDR3 totals 14 residues. Germline CDR1 is SQVTM and CDR2 is ANQGSEA. The V segment lost 4 bases and the J segment 6 bases; nucleotides outside the gene matches: 7.

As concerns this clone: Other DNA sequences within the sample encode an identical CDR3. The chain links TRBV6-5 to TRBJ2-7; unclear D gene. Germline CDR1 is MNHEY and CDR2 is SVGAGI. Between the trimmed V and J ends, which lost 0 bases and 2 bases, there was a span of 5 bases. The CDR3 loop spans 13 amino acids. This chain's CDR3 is CASSYSQTYEQYF. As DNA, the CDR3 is TGTGCCAGCAGTTACTCGCAGACCTACGAGCAGTACTTC.

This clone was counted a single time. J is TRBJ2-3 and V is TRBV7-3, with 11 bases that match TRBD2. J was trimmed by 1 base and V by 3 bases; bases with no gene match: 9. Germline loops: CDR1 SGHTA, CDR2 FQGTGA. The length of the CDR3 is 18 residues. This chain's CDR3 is CASSFFPGLAARTDTQYF. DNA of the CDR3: TGTGCCAGCAGCTTTTTCCCGGGACTAGCGGCCCGCACAGATACGCAGTATTTT. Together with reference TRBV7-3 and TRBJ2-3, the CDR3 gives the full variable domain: GAGVSQTPSNKVTEKGKYVELRCDPISGHTALYWYRQSLGQGPEFLIYFQGTGAADDSGLPNDRFFAVRPEGSVSTLKIQRTERGDSAVYLCASSFFPGLAARTDTQYFGPGTRLTVL.

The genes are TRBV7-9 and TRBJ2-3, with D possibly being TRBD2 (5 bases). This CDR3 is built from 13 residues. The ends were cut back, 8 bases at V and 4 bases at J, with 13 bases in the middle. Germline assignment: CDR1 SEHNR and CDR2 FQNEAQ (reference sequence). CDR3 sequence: CASEWGESDTQYF. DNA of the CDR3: TGTGCCAGCGAGTGGGGAGAATCAGATACGCAGTATTTT. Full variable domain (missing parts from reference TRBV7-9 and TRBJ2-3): DTGVSQNPRHKITKRGQNVTFRCDPISEHNRLYWYRQTLGQGPEFLTYFQNEAQLEKSRLLSDRFSAERPKGSFSTLEIQRTEQGDSAMYLCASEWGESDTQYFGPGTRLTVL.

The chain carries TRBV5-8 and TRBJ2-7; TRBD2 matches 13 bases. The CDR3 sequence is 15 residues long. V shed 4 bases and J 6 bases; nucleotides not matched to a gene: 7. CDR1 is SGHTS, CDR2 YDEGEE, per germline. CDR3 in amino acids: CASSPGLAGLGEQYF. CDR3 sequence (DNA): TGTGCCAGCAGCCCGGGACTAGCGGGACTAGGCGAGCAGTACTTC.

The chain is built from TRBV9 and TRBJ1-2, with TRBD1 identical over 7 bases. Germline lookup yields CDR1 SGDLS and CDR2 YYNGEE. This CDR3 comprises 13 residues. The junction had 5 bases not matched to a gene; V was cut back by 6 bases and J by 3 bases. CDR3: CASTATGYYGYTF. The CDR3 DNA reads TGTGCCAGCACCGCGACAGGGTACTATGGCTACACCTTC.

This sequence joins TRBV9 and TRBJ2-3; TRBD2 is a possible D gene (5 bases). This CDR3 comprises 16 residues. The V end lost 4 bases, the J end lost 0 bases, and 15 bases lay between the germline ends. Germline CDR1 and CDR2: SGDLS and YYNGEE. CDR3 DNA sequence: TGTGCCAGCAGCATTGGACTTAGGGAGAGCACAGATACGCAGTATTTT. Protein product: CASSIGLRESTDTQYF.

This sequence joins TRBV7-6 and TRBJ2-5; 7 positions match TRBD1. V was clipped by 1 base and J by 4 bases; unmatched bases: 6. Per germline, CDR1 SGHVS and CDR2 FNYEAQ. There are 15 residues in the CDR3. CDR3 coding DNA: TGTGCCAGCAGCTTAGAAGGGGGCGAGGGAGAGACCCAGTACTTC. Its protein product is CASSLEGGEGETQYF.

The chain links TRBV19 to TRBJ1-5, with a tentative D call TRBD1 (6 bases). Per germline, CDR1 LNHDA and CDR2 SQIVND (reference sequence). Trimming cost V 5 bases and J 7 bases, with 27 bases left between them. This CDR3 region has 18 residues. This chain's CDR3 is CASSLPGAGVRQRQPQHF. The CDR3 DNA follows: TGTGCCAGTAGTCTCCCGGGGGCGGGGGTGCGTCAGCGGCAGCCCCAGCATTTT.

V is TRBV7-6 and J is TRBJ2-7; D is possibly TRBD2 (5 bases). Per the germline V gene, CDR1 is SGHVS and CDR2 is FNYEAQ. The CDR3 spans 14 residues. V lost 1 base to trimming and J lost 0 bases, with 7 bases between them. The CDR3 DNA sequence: TGTGCCAGCAGCTTAGGAGGGCCCTCCTACGAGCAGTACTTC. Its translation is CASSLGGPSYEQYF.

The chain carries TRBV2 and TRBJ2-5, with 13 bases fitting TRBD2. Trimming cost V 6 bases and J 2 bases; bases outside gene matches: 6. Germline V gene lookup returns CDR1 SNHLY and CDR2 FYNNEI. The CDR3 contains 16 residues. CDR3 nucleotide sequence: TGTGCCAGCAGCTCGGGACTAGCGGGGTGGCAAGAGACCCAGTACTTC. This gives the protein CASSSGLAGWQETQYF.

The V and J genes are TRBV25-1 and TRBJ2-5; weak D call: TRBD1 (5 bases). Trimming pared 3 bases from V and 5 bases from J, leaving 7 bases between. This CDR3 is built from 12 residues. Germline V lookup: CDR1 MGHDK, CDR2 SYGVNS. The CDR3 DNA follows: TGTGCCAGCAGTGACAGGGCCGAGACCCAGTACTTC. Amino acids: CASSDRAETQYF.